This TCR beta chain was captured in a study of OX40 agonist ivuxolimab in advanced cancers. Study-level information: Treatment received earlier with anti-PD-1, anti-PD-L1 or anti-CTLA-4 agents was allowed, and more than 30% had some. Points from the study as a whole: On average, CD8+ T cells had more expanded clones than CD4+.

This clone was found a few times. Its specificity is unknown. CDR3 length equals 15 residues. Losses at the gene ends were 0 bases for V and 3 bases for J; bases not matched to a gene: 4. Germline-derived CDR1 and CDR2 are MNHEY and SVGAGI. Clones were read by immunoSEQ multiplex PCR, and TCRdb kept only the in-frame ones, dropping some. Among approximately 60,000 clones, 84% were seen once, and the ten largest hold about 9.4%. Anyone with autoimmune disease history or systemic immunosuppression was excluded. This chain links TRBV6-5 with TRBJ2-7, with 8 positions matching TRBD1. The sequence was obtained from an adult with an advanced solid tumor such as melanoma, head and neck, liver or kidney cancer. This specimen consisted of CD4+ or CD8+ T cells sorted from blood, obtained in a trial of the OX40 agonist ivuxolimab. The CDR3 is CASSYSTGEGYEQYF. The CDR3 coding sequence is TGTGCCAGCAGTTACTCGACAGGGGAAGGCTACGAGCAGTACTTC.